This TCR beta chain was recorded in a study of vaccination and CD4 T cells after COVID-19. Study details: Four females and six males made up the convalescents, with two Hispanic.

Whole-study findings and limits: In convalescent patients, 304 of 307 vaccine-specific clones were spike mono-reactive. The rise in median SARS-CoV-2-reactive clonotypes, from around 19 to 38, was not significant.

Sequencing of cultured CD4+ T cell DNA used the Oncomine TCR Beta short-read assay. TCRdb passed the PCR reads through MiXCR, listing each CDR3 protein once. The sample shows roughly 20,000 distinct CDR3 sequences, under 60% of them seen only once. The ends lost 3 bases at V and 6 bases at J; junction bases unmatched: 6. This CDR3 region has 15 residues. Per the germline V gene, CDR1 is LNHDA and CDR2 is SQIVND (reference sequence). Stated treatment: roughly 11-day PBMC culture with coronavirus spike peptide pools or control peptides (ViraFEST assay). Points on this clonotype: The antigen is not known.

Material for sequencing was CD4+ T cells from blood, cultured in vitro. This receptor was taken from a human donor who had recovered from COVID-19. This sequence joins TRBV19 and TRBJ2-1; 9 bases fit TRBD1. DNA of the CDR3: TGTGCCAGTAGTATCCAGGACAGGGGAATCAATGAGCAGTTCTTC. This encodes CASSIQDRGINEQFF.